The rows below give T cell receptor beta chains drawn from one sample of a study of blood T cell repertoires in COVID-19. Assay used: immunoSEQ multiplex PCR; TCRdb lists only in-frame clones, some missing. The table shows more than 250,000 clones, with around 88% occurring only once. Sequencing was performed on PBMCs or T cells enriched from blood (not recorded which). These receptors originate from a woman aged 40 to 50 who had recovered from COVID-19. Each CDR3 is given with its conserved first and last residue. D genes are given only for firm matches. The size of a clone is reported for some rows only, either as once, few or many, or as a class for expanded clones.

size: .
J: TRBJ1-1
D: .
V: TRBV13
CDR3: CASSPTENTEAFF
DNA: TGTGCCAGCAGCCCGACAGAGAACACTGAAGCTTTCTTT

size: .
J: TRBJ2-5
D: TRBD1
V: TRBV19
CDR3: CASSVRDRGQETQYF
DNA: TGTGCCAGTAGTGTCCGGGACAGGGGGCAAGAGACCCAGTACTTC

size: .
J: TRBJ2-1
D: TRBD1
V: TRBV14
CDR3: CASSGRTGNEQFF
DNA: TGTGCCAGCAGCGGACGGACAGGCAATGAGCAGTTCTTC

size: .
J: TRBJ2-1
D: .
V: TRBV7-2
CDR3: CASSEQSNYNEQFF
DNA: TGTGCCAGCAGCGAACAGAGTAACTACAATGAGCAGTTCTTC

size: few
J: TRBJ2-5
D: .
V: TRBV7-6
CDR3: CASSPGGLRGQETQYF
DNA: TGTGCCAGCAGCCCAGGTGGGTTGCGGGGTCAAGAGACCCAGTACTTC

size: .
J: TRBJ2-7
D: TRBD2
V: TRBV20-1
CDR3: CSASRGGRPNYEQYF
DNA: TGCAGTGCTAGTCGGGGCGGGAGGCCCAACTACGAGCAGTACTTC

size: .
J: TRBJ2-1
D: .
V: TRBV9
CDR3: CASSVNRATYNEQFF
DNA: TGTGCCAGCAGCGTAAACAGGGCAACTTACAATGAGCAGTTCTTC

size: .
J: TRBJ1-2
D: .
V: TRBV19
CDR3: CASSIQAYGYTF
DNA: TGTGCCAGTAGTATCCAGGCCTATGGCTACACCTTC

size: .
J: TRBJ1-5
D: .
V: TRBV2
CDR3: CASSEALRTGPQHF
DNA: TGTGCCAGCAGTGAAGCGCTTCGTACCGGGCCCCAGCATTTT

size: .
J: TRBJ1-2
D: .
V: TRBV7-2
CDR3: CASSLGAGGTGYTF
DNA: TGTGCCAGCAGCTTAGGGGCCGGGGGTACGGGCTACACCTTC